This T cell receptor (beta chain) was sequenced during a study of beta chain bispecific antibodies for T cell cancers. Study-wide results and caveats: In these mixed samples, most targeted TRBV reads derived from the leukemia cell line.

Either OKT3 anti-CD3 antibody or CD3/CD28 beads expanded T cells from blood mononuclear cells over roughly 3 days. TCRdb passed the 5' RACE reads through MiXCR, listing each CDR3 protein once. Seen here are 20,000 to 25,000 distinct CDR3 sequences, about 2.7% observed once, and the top ten hold about 31%. The table lists this clonotype with many counts. No antigen is known for it. The sequenced sample consisted of healthy donor T cells cultured with leukemia cells. This receptor was obtained from a human donor in good health. Some clones in this sample may be carry-over from other donors' samples.

CDR3 bases: TGCGCCAGCAGCTTGGATTCCTTGACTAGCGGTTCCGGGGAGCTGTTTTTT. Translating gives CASSLDSLTSGSGELFF. The rearrangement uses TRBV5-1 and TRBJ2-2; 9 bases are a match to TRBD2. Germline values: CDR1 SGHRS, CDR2 YFSETQ. The V segment lost 0 bases and the J segment 6 bases; nucleotides outside the gene matches: 9. The CDR3 has 17 amino acids.